This T cell receptor (beta chain) was profiled in a study of monozygotic twins with inflammatory bowel disease. Germline assignment: CDR1 SGHDT and CDR2 YYEEEE. The CDR3 has 11 residues. UMIs that included a 6-nucleotide sample barcode were added by template switching, which took place during cDNA synthesis. After re-calling the 5' RACE reads, TCRdb lists one entry per CDR3 protein, DNA absent. The data include about 450,000 distinct CDR3 sequences; the top ten clones carry 2.4%. Sequenced sample: blood. This clonotype originated in a human donor with ulcerative colitis or Crohn's disease, or a healthy co-twin of an affected twin (not recorded which). V is TRBV5-6 and J is TRBJ2-7. CDR3 residues: CASSSRGEQYF.